The TCR beta chain described here comes from a study of cytomegalovirus exposure and HLA in healthy donors. Background on the study: Prior work identified around 100 million unique TCR beta sequences in roughly 180 million T cells.

PCR employed 60 Vbeta and 13 Jbeta primers. Only in-frame clones appear in the TCRdb table, and some are missing; sequencing was by immunoSEQ multiplex PCR. Among 130,000 or so clones listed, more than 65% were seen once. The length of the CDR3 is 16 residues. Losses at the gene ends were 1 base for V and 0 bases for J; bases not matched to a gene: 3. Germline-derived CDR1 and CDR2 are SGHTA and FQGNSA. Broader study findings: For presence/absence analyses, sequencing depth was assumed to be roughly uniform across donors. Immune exposure information available was restricted to CMV serostatus.

As to this clone: Antigen: not known.

Participants comprised healthy donors of bone marrow. Sequencing was done on a sample of PBMCs. V and J are TRBV7-2 and TRBJ2-7, with TRBD2 matching over 10 bases. The TCR comes from a male donor in good health and CMV-seropositive. For the CDR3, the DNA is TGTGCCAGCAGCTTAGTAGCGGGGGGTATCTCCTACGAGCAGTACTTC. This codes for CASSLVAGGISYEQYF.